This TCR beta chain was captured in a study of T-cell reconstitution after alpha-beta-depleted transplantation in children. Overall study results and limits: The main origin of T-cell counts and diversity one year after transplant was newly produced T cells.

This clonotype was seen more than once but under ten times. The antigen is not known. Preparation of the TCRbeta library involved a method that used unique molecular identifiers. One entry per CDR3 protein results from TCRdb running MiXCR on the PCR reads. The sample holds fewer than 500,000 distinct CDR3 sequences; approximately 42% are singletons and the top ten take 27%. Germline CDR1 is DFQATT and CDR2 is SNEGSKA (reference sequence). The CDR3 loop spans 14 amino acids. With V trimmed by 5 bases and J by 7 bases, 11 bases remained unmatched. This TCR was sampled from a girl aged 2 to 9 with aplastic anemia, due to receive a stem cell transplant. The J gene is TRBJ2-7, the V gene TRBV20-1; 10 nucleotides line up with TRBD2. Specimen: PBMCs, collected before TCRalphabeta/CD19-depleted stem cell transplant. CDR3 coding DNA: TGCAGTGCTGGCCGAGCGGGAGGGTCGGGGGAGCAGTACTTC. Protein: CSAGRAGGSGEQYF.